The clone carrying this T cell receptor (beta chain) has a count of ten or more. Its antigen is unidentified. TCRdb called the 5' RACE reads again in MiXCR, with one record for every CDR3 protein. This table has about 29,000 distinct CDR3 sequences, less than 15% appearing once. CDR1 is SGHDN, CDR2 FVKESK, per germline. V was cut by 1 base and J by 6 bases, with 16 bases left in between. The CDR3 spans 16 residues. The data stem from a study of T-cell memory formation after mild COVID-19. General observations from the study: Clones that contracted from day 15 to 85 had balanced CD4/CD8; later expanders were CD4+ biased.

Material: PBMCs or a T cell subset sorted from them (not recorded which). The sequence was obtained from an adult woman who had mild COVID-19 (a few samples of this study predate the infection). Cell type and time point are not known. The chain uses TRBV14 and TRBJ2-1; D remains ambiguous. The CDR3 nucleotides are TGTGCCAGCAGCCAAGGCGAAAGGAATTGGTCCAATGAGCAGTTCTTC. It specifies CASSQGERNWSNEQFF. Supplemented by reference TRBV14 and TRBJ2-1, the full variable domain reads EAGVTQFPSHSVIEKGQTVTLRCDPISGHDNLYWYRRVMGKEIKFLLHFVKESKQDESGMPNNRFLAERTGGTYSTLKVQPAELEDSGVYFCASSQGERNWSNEQFFGPGTRLTVL.